This T cell receptor (beta chain) is from a study of shared clonotypes between healthy human individuals. In the study overall: Each donor's CD8 memory used one plate, CD8 naive two, each CD4 subset three.

CD4+ cells were split into CD45RA+ naive and CD45RA-negative memory subsets. Genomic DNA from each subset was divided evenly over several immunoSEQ plates. Clones were sequenced by immunoSEQ multiplex PCR, and TCRdb holds only the in-frame ones, with some missing. The sample lists fewer than 200,000 clones, around 93% seen once, with 0.067% in the top ten. Details on this clone: What it binds is unknown.

Whole-study findings and limits: Donor scarcity curtailed the genetic and exposure-history diversity represented herein.

The specimen was naive CD4+ T cells sorted from blood. Stated subset: CD45RA+ positively selected. The sequence derives from a woman in her twenties or thirties in good health.

The CDR3 sequence is CASSLPPQWAPYEQYF. CDR3 in DNA: TGTGCCAGCAGCCTCCCTCCGCAATGGGCCCCCTACGAGCAGTACTTC. This rearrangement joins TRBV7-2 to TRBJ2-5; no clear D. The J call may be incorrect, as the DNA end agrees better with TRBJ2-7. CDR1 is SGHTA, CDR2 FQGNSA, per germline. CDR3 size: 16 residues.